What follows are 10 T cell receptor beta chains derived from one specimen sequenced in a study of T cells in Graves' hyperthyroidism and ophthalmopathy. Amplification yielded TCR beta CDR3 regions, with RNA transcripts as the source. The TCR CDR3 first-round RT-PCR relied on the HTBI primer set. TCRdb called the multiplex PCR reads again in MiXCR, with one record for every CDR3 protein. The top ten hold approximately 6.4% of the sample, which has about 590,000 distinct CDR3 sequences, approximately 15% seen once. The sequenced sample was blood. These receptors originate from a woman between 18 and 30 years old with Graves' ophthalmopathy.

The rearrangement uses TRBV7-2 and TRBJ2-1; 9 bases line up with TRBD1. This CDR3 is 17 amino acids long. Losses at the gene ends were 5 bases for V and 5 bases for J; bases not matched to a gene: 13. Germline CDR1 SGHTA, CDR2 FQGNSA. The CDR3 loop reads CASSIPITGGPHNEQFF. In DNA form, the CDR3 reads TGTGCCAGCAGCATCCCAATCACAGGGGGCCCCCACAATGAGCAGTTCTTC.

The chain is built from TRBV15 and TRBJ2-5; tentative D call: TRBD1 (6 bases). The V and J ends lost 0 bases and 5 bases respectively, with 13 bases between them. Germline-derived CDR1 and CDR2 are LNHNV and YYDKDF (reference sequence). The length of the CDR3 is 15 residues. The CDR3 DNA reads TGTGCCACCAGCAGAGATCCGGGACAAGTGGAGACCCAGTACTTC. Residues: CATSRDPGQVETQYF.

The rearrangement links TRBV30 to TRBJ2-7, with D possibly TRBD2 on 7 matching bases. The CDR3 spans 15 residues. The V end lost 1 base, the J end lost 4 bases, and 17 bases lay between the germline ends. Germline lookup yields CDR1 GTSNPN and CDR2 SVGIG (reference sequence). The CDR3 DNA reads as TGTGCCTGGAGTGAAGGGGGACTAAGTGGGTACGAGCAGTACTTC. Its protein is CAWSEGGLSGYEQYF.

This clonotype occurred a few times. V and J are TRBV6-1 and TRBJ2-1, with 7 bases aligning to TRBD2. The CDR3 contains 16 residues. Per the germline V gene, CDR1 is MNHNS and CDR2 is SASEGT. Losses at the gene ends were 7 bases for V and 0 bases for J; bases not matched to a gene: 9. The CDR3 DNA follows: TGTGCCAGCACACCTAGCGGACTAAGCTCCTACAATGAGCAGTTCTTC. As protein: CASTPSGLSSYNEQFF.

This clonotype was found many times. In DNA, the CDR3 is TGTGCCAGCAGTGATAGACTAGCGGGAGCCAATGAGCAGTTCTTC. This codes for CASSDRLAGANEQFF. The rearrangement links TRBV6-1 to TRBJ2-1; 12 bases fit TRBD2. This CDR3 is built from 15 residues. The V gene end was trimmed by 3 bases and the J gene end by 6 bases; junction bases not matched to a gene: 3. Germline V gene lookup returns CDR1 MNHNS and CDR2 SASEGT.

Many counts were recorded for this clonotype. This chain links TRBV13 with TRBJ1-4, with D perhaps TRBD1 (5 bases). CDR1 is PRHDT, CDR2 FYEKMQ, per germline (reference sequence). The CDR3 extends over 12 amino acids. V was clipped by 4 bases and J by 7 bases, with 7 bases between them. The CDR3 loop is CASSSQGEKLFF. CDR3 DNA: TGTGCCAGCAGCTCCCAGGGTGAAAAACTGTTTTTT.

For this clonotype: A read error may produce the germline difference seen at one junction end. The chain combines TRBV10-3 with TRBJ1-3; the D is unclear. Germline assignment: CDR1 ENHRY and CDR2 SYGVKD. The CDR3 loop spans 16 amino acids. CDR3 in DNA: TGTGCCATCAGTGAGTCGCAGGCTATCTCTGGAAGCACCATATATTTT. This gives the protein CAISESQAISGSTIYF.

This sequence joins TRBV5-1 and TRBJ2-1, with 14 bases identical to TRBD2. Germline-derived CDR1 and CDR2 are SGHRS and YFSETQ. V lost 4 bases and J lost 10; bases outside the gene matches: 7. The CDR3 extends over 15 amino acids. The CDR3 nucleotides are TGCGCCAGCAGCGCAATCGGGACTAGCGGGAGAGAGCAGTTCTTC. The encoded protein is CASSAIGTSGREQFF.

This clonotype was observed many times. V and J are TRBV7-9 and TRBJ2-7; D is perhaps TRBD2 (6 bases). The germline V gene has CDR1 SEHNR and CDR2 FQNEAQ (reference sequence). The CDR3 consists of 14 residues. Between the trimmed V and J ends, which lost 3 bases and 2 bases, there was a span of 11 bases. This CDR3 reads CASSLETRTYEQYF. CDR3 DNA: TGTGCCAGCAGCTTGGAGACTAGAACCTACGAGCAGTACTTC.

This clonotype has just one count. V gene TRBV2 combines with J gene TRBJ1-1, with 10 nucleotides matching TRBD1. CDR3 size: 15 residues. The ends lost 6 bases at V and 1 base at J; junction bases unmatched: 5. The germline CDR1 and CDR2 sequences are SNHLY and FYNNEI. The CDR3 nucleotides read TGTGCCAGCAGGTCAAGGACAGGGGGGAACACTGAAGCTTTCTTT. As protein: CASRSRTGGNTEAFF. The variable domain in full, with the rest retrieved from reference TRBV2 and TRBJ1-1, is EPEVTQTPSHQVTQMGQEVILRCVPISNHLYFYWYRQILGQKVEFLVSFYNNEISEKSEIFDDQFSVERPDGSNFTLKIRSTKLEDSAMYFCASRSRTGGNTEAFFGQGTRLTVV.